This section outlines one TCR beta chain sequence together with its context. Data came from immunoSEQ multiplex PCR; TCRdb stores just in-frame clones and leaves some out. There are fewer than 55,000 clones in the sample; over 90% occur only once, and about 1.3% lies in the top ten. CDR3 length: 17 residues. The V segment lost 3 bases and the J segment 5 bases; nucleotides outside the gene matches: 16. In germline, CDR1 is MDHEN, CDR2 SYDVKM. Documented time point: new active TB diagnosis, blood taken before or within 7 days of starting treatment. Included patients were adults of at least 18, HIV-seronegative, South African. Unsorted cryopreserved PBMC were sequenced, averaging roughly 100,000 T cells per clinical donor. This specimen belongs to a study of T cells in tuberculosis. Study overall: IGRA-negative adolescents, IGRA-positive adolescents with latent tuberculosis and adults with active tuberculosis formed this South African cohort. Blood was taken before or within 7 days of anti-tuberculosis therapy.

This sequence was found in an adult with tuberculosis. The specimen comprised PBMCs, sampled at tuberculosis diagnosis. The J gene is TRBJ2-7, the V gene TRBV28; 7 nucleotides line up with TRBD2. The CDR3 coding sequence is TGTGCCAGCAGTTTCCCGGGTATAGCGGGTTGGAGCAACGAGCAGTACTTC. It codes for CASSFPGIAGWSNEQYF.